A single sample gave rise to the 30 T cell receptor beta chains below, sequenced in a study of cytomegalovirus exposure and HLA in healthy donors. The study ran its PCR with 60 Vbeta and 13 Jbeta primers. Libraries were prepared by immunoSEQ multiplex PCR; TCRdb keeps only in-frame clonotypes and omits some of them. The sample has some 120,000 clones; approximately 75% are singletons. Sequenced: PBMCs. All receptors come from a woman aged 50 to 60 in good health and CMV-seronegative.

This chain joins TRBV28 and TRBJ2-7, with a tentative D call TRBD1 (6 bases). The CDR3 covers 13 residues. CDR1 and CDR2 (germline): MDHEN, SYDVKM. V was shortened by 3 bases and J by 7 bases, with 13 bases between the two germline ends. The CDR3 here is CASSFGHRVEQYF. The CDR3 bases are TGTGCCAGCAGTTTTGGCCACAGGGTAGAGCAGTACTTC.

This chain links TRBV7-2 with TRBJ2-2, with no clear D. The CDR3 extends over 15 amino acids. V lost 10 bases and J lost 0, with 15 bases in between. Germline-derived CDR1 and CDR2 are SGHTA and FQGNSA. Written as DNA, the CDR3 is TGTGCCACAGAAGTATTATCCGCGAACACCGGGGAGCTGTTTTTT. Its protein product is CATEVLSANTGELFF.

This rearrangement joins TRBV6-5 to TRBJ1-1; the D gene is possibly TRBD1 (5 bases). This CDR3 spans 13 amino acids. In germline, CDR1 is MNHEY, CDR2 SVGAGI. Between the trimmed V and J ends, which lost 6 bases and 11 bases, there was a span of 19 bases. CDR3 DNA sequence: TGTGCCAGCAGACGGGACTTTCGGGAGTTGGCTTTCTTT. Translation: CASRRDFRELAFF.

The chain is built from TRBV5-8 and TRBJ2-7; D is possibly TRBD1 (5 bases). Germline CDR1 is SGHTS and CDR2 is YDEGEE. The V end lost 2 bases, the J end lost 0 bases, and 9 bases lay between the germline ends. CDR3 length equals 14 residues. CDR3 in DNA: TGTGCCAGCAGCTTTCGGACAAACTCCTACGAGCAGTACTTC. This encodes CASSFRTNSYEQYF.

The chain recombines TRBV28 with TRBJ1-1; D may be TRBD1 (5 bases). The CDR3 sequence is 12 residues long. Trimming removed 8 bases at V and 10 bases at J, with 17 bases between. Germline V gene sequence: CDR1 MDHEN, CDR2 SYDVKM. CDR3 sequence (DNA): TGTGCCAGCGGCTCTAGGGGTGTCGGAGCTTTCTTT. Protein product: CASGSRGVGAFF.

V usage is TRBV18 and J usage is TRBJ2-2; TRBD1 aligns across 9 bases. The germline CDR1 and CDR2 sequences are KGHSH and LQKENI. CDR3 length: 14 residues. Trimming removed 3 bases from V and 8 bases from J; junction bases left unmatched: 4. CDR3: CASSPQDRGGELFF. Written as DNA, the CDR3 is TGTGCCAGCTCACCCCAGGACAGGGGTGGGGAGCTGTTTTTT.

The chain employs TRBV4-3 and TRBJ1-2; 7 nucleotides match TRBD1. The ends lost 0 bases at V and 6 bases at J; junction bases unmatched: 10. The germline V gene has CDR1 LGHNA and CDR2 YSLEER. The length of the CDR3 is 16 residues. CDR3 in DNA: TGCGCCAGCAGCCAAGAAATCCAAGGGGGCGTTAATGGCTACACCTTC. Its protein product is CASSQEIQGGVNGYTF.

The chain combines TRBV10-3 with TRBJ2-5; D might be TRBD2 (5 bases). The J call may be wrong; the DNA end is better matched by TRBJ2-7. The V gene's germline CDR1 is ENHRY and CDR2 SYGVKD. This CDR3 has 14 amino acids. This CDR3 is CATTQAGDSYEQYF. The CDR3 DNA reads as TGTGCCACCACTCAGGCGGGCGACTCCTACGAGCAGTACTTC.

J is TRBJ2-6 and V is TRBV4-3; weak D call: TRBD2 (5 bases). Germline CDR1 and CDR2: LGHNA and YSLEER. The CDR3 length is 16 residues. The V and J ends lost 1 base and 0 bases respectively, with 7 bases between them. The CDR3 nucleotides are TGCGCCAGCAGCCAAGGTGGGAGCTCTGGGGCCAACGTCCTGACTTTC. Encoded protein: CASSQGGSSGANVLTF.

This clone was seen just once. The rearrangement uses TRBV28 and TRBJ2-1; TRBD1 is a possible D gene (6 bases). Germline V gene lookup returns CDR1 MDHEN and CDR2 SYDVKM. Trimming stripped 2 bases from V and 5 bases from J, with 13 bases between. CDR3 length: 15 amino acids. CDR3: CASSLGGSPNNEQFF. The CDR3 nucleotides read TGTGCCAGCAGTTTAGGGGGCTCCCCAAACAATGAGCAGTTCTTC.

The chain is built from TRBV27 and TRBJ2-2, with D unresolved. There are 14 residues in the CDR3. CDR1 is MNHEY, CDR2 SMNVEV, per germline (reference sequence). V was pared by 3 bases and J by 1 base, with 6 bases between. In nucleotides, the CDR3 is TGTGCCAGCAGTTTCCGACAGAACACCGGGGAGCTGTTTTTT. Protein product: CASSFRQNTGELFF.

This chain uses TRBV11-3 with TRBJ2-3; no definite D call. There are 13 residues in the CDR3. V was trimmed by 8 bases and J by 0 bases, leaving 9 bases between them. Per germline, CDR1 SGHNT and CDR2 YENEEA. The CDR3 spells CASGLESTDTQYF. Here the CDR3 DNA reads TGTGCCAGCGGCCTGGAGAGCACAGATACGCAGTATTTT.

V usage is TRBV19 and J usage is TRBJ2-2; TRBD2 is a possible D gene (6 bases). V lost 5 bases and J 7 bases, leaving 20 bases between the germline ends. The CDR3 has 16 residues. Germline lookup yields CDR1 LNHDA and CDR2 SQIVND (reference sequence). The DNA for the CDR3 is TGTGCCAGTAGTCCGGAGGGTGGGCAGGGCATCGGGGAGCTGTTTTTT. It is translated as CASSPEGGQGIGELFF. The full variable domain, with the rest looked up from reference TRBV19 and TRBJ2-2, is DGGITQSPKYLFRKEGQNVTLSCEQNLNHDAMYWYRQDPGQGLRLIYYSQIVNDFQKGDIAEGYSVSREKKESFPLTVTSAQKNPTAFYLCASSPEGGQGIGELFFGEGSRLTVL.

The sample holds a few counts of this clone. The same CDR3 can be traced to other DNA sequences in this sample. The genes are TRBV7-2 and TRBJ2-1; weak D call: TRBD1 (6 bases). The V gene lost 6 bases and the J gene lost 0 bases, with 12 bases spanning the gap. The CDR3 is 15 amino acids. Germline CDR1 is SGHTA and CDR2 is FQGNSA. The CDR3 coding sequence is TGTGCCAGCAGACCTGACAGGAGCTCCTACAATGAGCAGTTCTTC. Its translation is CASRPDRSSYNEQFF. Full variable domain (rest looked up from reference TRBV7-2 and TRBJ2-1): GAGVSQSPSNKVTEKGKDVELRCDPISGHTALYWYRQSLGQGLEFLIYFQGNSAPDKSGLPSDRFSAERTGGSVSTLTIQRTQQEDSAVYLCASRPDRSSYNEQFFGPGTRLTVL.

CDR3 in DNA: TGCGCCAGCAGCCAGGATGGGTTTCCGCGGGATGAGCAGTTCTTC. Its protein product is CASSQDGFPRDEQFF. The genes are TRBV4-1 and TRBJ2-1; tentative D call: TRBD2 (5 bases). Trimming pared 3 bases from V and 8 bases from J, leaving 17 bases between. There are 15 residues in the CDR3. Germline CDR1 reads MGHRA; CDR2 reads YSYEKL.

This chain joins TRBV30 and TRBJ2-7; the D gene is possibly TRBD2 (5 bases). Trimming left V 3 bases short and J 9 bases short, with 21 bases between. CDR1 GTSNPN and CDR2 SVGIG come from the germline V gene (reference sequence). The CDR3 extends over 14 amino acids. The CDR3 is CAWSSDGVKTGQYF. CDR3 nucleotide sequence: TGTGCCTGGAGCTCGGACGGGGTTAAAACTGGGCAGTACTTC.

This rearrangement joins TRBV30 to TRBJ1-5; D not resolved. From germline, CDR1 is GTSNPN and CDR2 SVGIG (reference sequence). The V end lost 3 bases, the J end lost 2 bases, and 14 bases lay between the germline ends. This CDR3 has 15 residues. The CDR3 DNA is TGTGCCTGGAGCGTGGATATGGGCGGCAATCAGCCCCAGCATTTT. It yields the protein CAWSVDMGGNQPQHF.

J is TRBJ2-1 and V is TRBV9; D is unclear. The CDR3 sequence is 15 residues long. V was shortened by 0 bases and J by 6 bases, with 13 bases between the two germline ends. Germline V CDR1 and CDR2: SGDLS, YYNGEE. CDR3 loop: CASSVEASKANEQFF. The CDR3 DNA reads as TGTGCCAGCAGCGTAGAGGCTAGTAAGGCCAATGAGCAGTTCTTC.

Points on this clone: One end of the junction is discordant with germline, which a read error may explain. This rearrangement joins TRBV7-9 to TRBJ2-7; 7 positions match TRBD1. Germline CDR1 SEHNR, CDR2 FQNEAQ (reference sequence). The CDR3 loop spans 15 amino acids. CDR3 sequence: CSSSTYRGRGYEQYF. CDR3 nucleotide sequence: TGTTCCAGCAGCACCTACAGGGGTAGAGGCTACGAGCAGTACTTC.

The chain is built from TRBV6-6 and TRBJ1-5, with 8 bases aligning to TRBD1. With V trimmed by 6 bases and J by 7 bases, 8 bases remained unmatched. Germline assignment: CDR1 MNHNY and CDR2 SVGAGI (reference sequence). This CDR3 spans 14 amino acids. CDR3 bases: TGTGCCAGCAGCACAGGACAGGGAATACAGCCCCAGCATTTT. Amino acid sequence: CASSTGQGIQPQHF.

The chain employs TRBV2 and TRBJ2-5, with D tentatively TRBD2 (6 bases). The V gene's germline CDR1 is SNHLY and CDR2 FYNNEI. CDR3 length: 14 residues. Trimming stripped 6 bases from V and 2 bases from J, with 13 bases between. The CDR3 region is CASRGGVGQETQYF. DNA of the CDR3: TGTGCCAGCAGGGGCGGGGTTGGGCAAGAGACCCAGTACTTC.

A few counts support this clone. The chain is built from TRBV6-5 and TRBJ2-1; the D gene is possibly TRBD2 (5 bases). CDR1 is MNHEY and CDR2 is SVGAGI in the germline V gene. V dropped 8 bases and J dropped 3 bases, with 8 bases sitting between them. The CDR3 loop spans 12 amino acids. The CDR3 spells CASGSIYNEQFF. For the CDR3, the DNA is TGTGCCAGCGGGAGCATCTACAATGAGCAGTTCTTC.

This chain uses TRBV7-2 with TRBJ2-7; possibly TRBD2 for D (6 bases). Germline assignment: CDR1 SGHTA and CDR2 FQGNSA. Trimming pared 4 bases from V and 3 bases from J, leaving 19 bases between. This CDR3 is built from 16 residues. The CDR3 is CASSSSGGGGGYEQYF. The DNA of the CDR3 is TGTGCCAGCAGCTCATCCGGGGGAGGTGGCGGCTACGAGCAGTACTTC.

This chain joins TRBV18 and TRBJ1-4, with TRBD1 identical over 8 bases. J lost 5 bases, V lost 1 base, and 3 bases had no gene match. Germline CDR1 and CDR2: KGHSH and LQKENI. This CDR3 is 15 amino acids long. In nucleotides, the CDR3 is TGTGCCAGCTCACCACAGCAGGGGGCGAATGAAAAACTGTTTTTT. It encodes CASSPQQGANEKLFF.

The gene calls are TRBV29-1 and TRBJ2-1, with D possibly TRBD1 on 5 matching bases. The CDR3 sequence is 14 residues long. Germline V lookup: CDR1 SQVTM, CDR2 ANQGSEA. Trimming shortened V by 3 bases and J by 5 bases, and 14 bases separated the two germline ends. CDR3 region: CSVEGQGVHNEQFF. CDR3 nucleotide sequence: TGCAGCGTTGAGGGGCAGGGTGTTCACAATGAGCAGTTCTTC.

About this clone: An end of the junction does not agree with germline; a read error may underlie this. The genes are TRBV7-9 and TRBJ2-2; 7 positions agree with TRBD2. Looked up from germline, CDR1 is SEHNR and CDR2 is FQNEAQ (reference sequence). The CDR3 runs 17 residues. The CDR3 loop is CSSSLAGPRQGTGELFF. In nucleotides, the CDR3 is TGTTCCAGCAGCTTAGCGGGTCCCCGGCAGGGCACCGGGGAGCTGTTTTTT.

The chain employs TRBV27 and TRBJ1-4, with no clear D. There are 14 residues in the CDR3. The V end lost 1 base, the J end lost 7 bases, and 10 bases lay between the germline ends. Looked up from germline, CDR1 is MNHEY and CDR2 is SMNVEV (reference sequence). CDR3 protein: CASSLYRVGEKLFF. Written as DNA, the CDR3 is TGTGCCAGCAGTTTATACCGGGTGGGTGAAAAACTGTTTTTT.

The chain joins TRBV4-3 to TRBJ2-7; 10 bases fit TRBD2. CDR1 is LGHNA, CDR2 YSLEER, per germline. Trimming cost V 3 bases and J 1 base; bases outside gene matches: 3. The CDR3 has 15 residues. The CDR3 spells CASSQRAGGSYEQYF. The CDR3 bases are TGCGCCAGCAGCCAGAGAGCGGGAGGGTCCTACGAGCAGTACTTC.

The chain has TRBV6-5 and TRBJ2-2; tentatively, D is TRBD2 (6 bases). CDR1 MNHEY and CDR2 SVGAGI come from the germline V gene. Deletions cut 8 bases from V and 2 bases from J, with 9 bases between. CDR3 length: 13 amino acids. The CDR3 here is CASSGTNTGELFF. The CDR3 DNA reads as TGTGCCAGCTCCGGGACTAACACCGGGGAGCTGTTTTTT.

J is TRBJ1-2 and V is TRBV5-1; maybe TRBD1 (6 bases). The CDR3 is 13 residues long. The V end lost 1 base, the J end lost 3 bases, and 7 bases lay between the germline ends. Germline V CDR1 and CDR2: SGHRS, YFSETQ. The CDR3 protein is CASSLSGDYGYTF. As DNA, the CDR3 is TGCGCCAGCAGCTTGTCAGGGGACTATGGCTACACCTTC.